The rows below give T cell receptor beta chains drawn from one sample of a study of cytotoxic CD8 clonotypes in ibrutinib-treated CLL. The table came from immunoSEQ multiplex PCR; TCRdb's copy has only in-frame clones and leaves some out. The sample gives more than 10,000 clones, 81% of which show up once; 20% to 25% is in the top ten. The material sequenced was PBMCs, taken at disease progression, from a patient treated with ibrutinib. Every receptor here comes from a human donor with chronic lymphocytic leukemia. CDR3s include the opening cysteine and the closing phenylalanine or tryptophan. Fields, in order: V gene, D gene, J gene, CDR3 DNA, CDR3 protein. The D gene is left open where the match is weak.

V gene: TRBV5-1
D gene: .
J gene: TRBJ1-4
CDR3 DNA: TGCGCCAGCAGCTTGGGCTCCGGGACTGAATTTGAAAAACTGTTTTTT
CDR3 protein: CASSLGSGTEFEKLFF

V gene: TRBV7-3
D gene: TRBD2
J gene: TRBJ2-7
CDR3 DNA: TGTGCCAGCAGCACGGGGACTAGCGGGAGCTTGAAGTACTTC
CDR3 protein: CASSTGTSGSLKYF

V gene: TRBV5-1
D gene: .
J gene: TRBJ2-3
CDR3 DNA: TGCGCCAGCAGCTTGAACGGGAGAGTCGCAGATACGCAGTATTTT
CDR3 protein: CASSLNGRVADTQYF

V gene: TRBV29-1
D gene: .
J gene: TRBJ2-3
CDR3 DNA: TGCAGCGTTGGGGGGGCGGCTAGCACAGATACGCAGTATTTT
CDR3 protein: CSVGGAASTDTQYF

V gene: TRBV5-1
D gene: .
J gene: TRBJ2-5
CDR3 DNA: TGCGCCAGCAGCTTGGTGGGGGCGTACCAAGAGACCCAGTACTTC
CDR3 protein: CASSLVGAYQETQYF

V gene: TRBV6-5
D gene: .
J gene: TRBJ2-7
CDR3 DNA: TGTGCCACCGGGGGCTTAGCGACCTACGAGCAGTACTTC
CDR3 protein: CATGGLATYEQYF

V gene: TRBV4-1
D gene: .
J gene: TRBJ1-4
CDR3 DNA: TGCGCCAGCAGCAGCCGCGGAGGGGGGGAAAAACTGTTTTTT
CDR3 protein: CASSSRGGGEKLFF

V gene: TRBV5-1
D gene: .
J gene: TRBJ1-1
CDR3 DNA: TGCGCCAGCAGCTTGGCCATGACAGAGGTGAACACTGAAGCTTTCTTT
CDR3 protein: CASSLAMTEVNTEAFF

V gene: TRBV11-2
D gene: .
J gene: TRBJ2-3
CDR3 DNA: TGTGCCAGCAGCTTCCCCAGGGCGGGGAAGTGGAGGGATACGCAGTATTTT
CDR3 protein: CASSFPRAGKWRDTQYF

V gene: TRBV5-4
D gene: .
J gene: TRBJ2-3
CDR3 DNA: TGTGCCAGCAGCTTCGGTGCCCCTAGCACAGATACGCAGTATTTT
CDR3 protein: CASSFGAPSTDTQYF

V gene: TRBV4-1
D gene: .
J gene: TRBJ1-1
CDR3 DNA: TGCGCCAGCAGCCAAGATAGGGCAGCTGAAGCCTTCTTT
CDR3 protein: CASSQDRAAEAFF

V gene: TRBV19
D gene: TRBD1
J gene: TRBJ1-1
CDR3 DNA: TGTGCCAGTAGCAACCGGGACAGGGTGTTTCGGAACACTGAAGCTTTCTTT
CDR3 protein: CASSNRDRVFRNTEAFF